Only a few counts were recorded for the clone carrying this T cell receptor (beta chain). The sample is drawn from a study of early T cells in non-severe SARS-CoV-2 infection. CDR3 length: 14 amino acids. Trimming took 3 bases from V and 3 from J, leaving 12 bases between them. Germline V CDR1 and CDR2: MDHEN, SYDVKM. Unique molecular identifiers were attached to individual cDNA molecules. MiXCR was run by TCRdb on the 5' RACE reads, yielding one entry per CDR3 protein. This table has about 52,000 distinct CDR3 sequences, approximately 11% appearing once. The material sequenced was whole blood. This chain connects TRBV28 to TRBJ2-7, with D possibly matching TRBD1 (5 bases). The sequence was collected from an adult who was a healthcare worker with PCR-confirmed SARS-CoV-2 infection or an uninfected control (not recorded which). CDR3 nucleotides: TGTGCCAGCAGTTTTACAGGACATCTCTACGAGCAGTACTTC. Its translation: CASSFTGHLYEQYF.